Listed below are T cell receptor beta chains from one sample, sequenced in a study of blood T cell repertoires in COVID-19. The data were produced by immunoSEQ multiplex PCR, yet TCRdb's version contains in-frame clones alone and is incomplete. The sample holds approximately 170,000 clones, roughly 93% seen once. The material sequenced was peripheral blood. All receptors derive from a woman aged 55-70 years with COVID-19, enrolled during active disease. CDR3s include the opening cysteine and the closing phenylalanine or tryptophan. Fields, in order: CDR3 DNA, CDR3 protein, J gene, D gene, V gene, clone size. D genes are given only for firm matches. Some rows have no size entry. The others give once, few or many, or a class for an expanded clone.

CDR3nt: TGTGCCAGTAGTATAGCTGGGACCGGAGGGGTTAATTCACCCCTCCACTTT; CDR3aa: CASSIAGTGGVNSPLHF; j_gene: TRBJ1-6; d_gene: NA; v_gene: TRBV19; abundance: NA
CDR3nt: TGCGCCAGCAGCCGGGACAGAGTCTCTGGGGCCAACGTCCTGACTTTC; CDR3aa: CASSRDRVSGANVLTF; j_gene: TRBJ2-6; d_gene: TRBD1; v_gene: TRBV4-3; abundance: NA
CDR3nt: TGTGCCAGCAGCCGGGCCGGGACATCAAGAGGCTACACCTTC; CDR3aa: CASSRAGTSRGYTF; j_gene: TRBJ1-2; d_gene: NA; v_gene: TRBV6-2/TRBV6-3; abundance: NA
CDR3nt: TGTGCCAGCGCGGGGTTAGGAGGGGGGGCATTTAATGAGCAGTTCTTC; CDR3aa: CASAGLGGGAFNEQFF; j_gene: TRBJ2-1; d_gene: NA; v_gene: TRBV7-6; abundance: NA
CDR3nt: TGTGCCAGCAGTGGGACAGGGACCCTCTATGGCTACACCTTC; CDR3aa: CASSGTGTLYGYTF; j_gene: TRBJ1-2; d_gene: TRBD1; v_gene: TRBV2; abundance: NA
CDR3nt: TGTGCCAGCAGCCAGGGAGGTAGGCGGGGTTTCACCTTC; CDR3aa: CASSQGGRRGFTF; j_gene: TRBJ1-2; d_gene: NA; v_gene: TRBV4-2; abundance: NA
CDR3nt: TGTGCCAGCAGCTTAGGAGGGGGACAGGTCCGCTCAAGGGCCAACGTCCTGACTTTC; CDR3aa: CASSLGGGQVRSRANVLTF; j_gene: TRBJ2-6; d_gene: TRBD1; v_gene: TRBV7-6; abundance: once
CDR3nt: TGTGCCAGCAGCAAAGCAGGGAGCTGTGGCTACACCTTC; CDR3aa: CASSKAGSCGYTF; j_gene: TRBJ1-2; d_gene: NA; v_gene: TRBV21-1; abundance: NA
CDR3nt: TGTGCCAGCTCATCCCGGGACAGGGGGTGGAACACTGAAGCTTTCTTT; CDR3aa: CASSSRDRGWNTEAFF; j_gene: TRBJ1-1; d_gene: TRBD1; v_gene: TRBV18; abundance: NA
CDR3nt: TGTGCCAGCAGTTTATCTCGCAGGGGGCTACTTCTGAACACTGAAGCTTTCTTT; CDR3aa: CASSLSRRGLLLNTEAFF; j_gene: TRBJ1-1; d_gene: TRBD1; v_gene: TRBV27; abundance: NA
CDR3nt: TGTGCCAGCAGCCCTAGAGCCGGTCAGGGGCCCCTTGCAACTAATGAAAAACTGTTTTTT; CDR3aa: CASSPRAGQGPLATNEKLFF; j_gene: TRBJ1-4; d_gene: NA; v_gene: TRBV4-2; abundance: once
CDR3nt: TGTGCTAGTGGTTTGAGAGGGCATAACACCGGGGAGCTGTTTTTT; CDR3aa: CASGLRGHNTGELFF; j_gene: TRBJ2-2; d_gene: NA; v_gene: TRBV12-5; abundance: NA
CDR3nt: TGTGCCAGCAGTTATCGCGGACAGGGAACCTACGAGCAGTACTTC; CDR3aa: CASSYRGQGTYEQYF; j_gene: TRBJ2-7; d_gene: TRBD1; v_gene: TRBV6-5; abundance: once
CDR3nt: TGTGCCAGCAGCCGGGGGGGGGACTCGGAGACCCAGTACTTC; CDR3aa: CASSRGGDSETQYF; j_gene: TRBJ2-5; d_gene: TRBD2; v_gene: TRBV5-8; abundance: NA
CDR3nt: TGTGCCTGGAGTGTCCGGAGCAATCAGCCCCAGCATTTT; CDR3aa: CAWSVRSNQPQHF; j_gene: TRBJ1-5; d_gene: NA; v_gene: TRBV30; abundance: once
CDR3nt: TGTGCCAGCAGCGCTTTAGCGGGGGCCTTCGGGAATGAGCAGTTCTTC; CDR3aa: CASSALAGAFGNEQFF; j_gene: TRBJ2-1; d_gene: TRBD2; v_gene: TRBV9; abundance: NA
CDR3nt: TGCAGCGTTGAATTCCGGACAGGGGTGTCTGGGGCCAACGTCCTGACTTTC; CDR3aa: CSVEFRTGVSGANVLTF; j_gene: TRBJ2-6; d_gene: TRBD1; v_gene: TRBV29-1; abundance: NA
CDR3nt: TGTGCCAGCAGCGGCGGGACAGGGGGTAACGAGCAGTACTTC; CDR3aa: CASSGGTGGNEQYF; j_gene: TRBJ2-7; d_gene: TRBD1; v_gene: TRBV9; abundance: NA
CDR3nt: TGTGCCAGCAGTCAGGGGGTAGCCAAAAACATTCAGTACTTC; CDR3aa: CASSQGVAKNIQYF; j_gene: TRBJ2-4; d_gene: TRBD1; v_gene: TRBV6-5; abundance: NA
CDR3nt: TGCAGTGCTAGTAGTCTAGCGGGGGGCCCTTTCACAGATACGCAGTATTTT; CDR3aa: CSASSLAGGPFTDTQYF; j_gene: TRBJ2-3; d_gene: TRBD2; v_gene: TRBV20-1; abundance: NA
CDR3nt: TGTGCCAGCAGCCGAGACAGGCTAAATCAGCCCCAGCATTTT; CDR3aa: CASSRDRLNQPQHF; j_gene: TRBJ1-5; d_gene: NA; v_gene: TRBV7-8; abundance: NA
CDR3nt: TGTGCCAGCAGTTACTCGAGTGCGGGCCTGGTGGGCGCTTTCTTT; CDR3aa: CASSYSSAGLVGAFF; j_gene: TRBJ1-1; d_gene: NA; v_gene: TRBV6-2/TRBV6-3; abundance: NA
CDR3nt: TGTGCCAGCAGCCAAGATCGGAGCGGGGGGGCTGAGACCCAGTACTTC; CDR3aa: CASSQDRSGGAETQYF; j_gene: TRBJ2-5; d_gene: TRBD2; v_gene: TRBV4-2; abundance: NA
CDR3nt: TGTGCCAGCAGCTTGGCAGGGTCGGAGACCCAGTACTTC; CDR3aa: CASSLAGSETQYF; j_gene: TRBJ2-5; d_gene: NA; v_gene: TRBV11-2; abundance: few
CDR3nt: TGTGCCAGCAGCGCCCGATATCGACAGGGATCACCGGAGACCCAGTACTTC; CDR3aa: CASSARYRQGSPETQYF; j_gene: TRBJ2-5; d_gene: TRBD1; v_gene: TRBV9; abundance: NA
CDR3nt: TGTGCCAGCAGCCTGTGGGATTTAGACAGGCCCTATGGCTACACCTTC; CDR3aa: CASSLWDLDRPYGYTF; j_gene: TRBJ1-2; d_gene: NA; v_gene: TRBV7-9; abundance: NA
CDR3nt: TGCAGTGCTAGAGATCCGGAAAAACTGTTTTTT; CDR3aa: CSARDPEKLFF; j_gene: TRBJ1-4; d_gene: NA; v_gene: TRBV20-1; abundance: once
CDR3nt: TGTGCCAGCAGCCAACGACAGGGGGCGATGGATACGCAGTATTTT; CDR3aa: CASSQRQGAMDTQYF; j_gene: TRBJ2-3; d_gene: TRBD1; v_gene: TRBV7-9; abundance: NA
CDR3nt: TGTGCCAGCAGCAGTTGGGGGGGCAATAGCAATCAGCCCCAGCATTTT; CDR3aa: CASSSWGGNSNQPQHF; j_gene: TRBJ1-5; d_gene: NA; v_gene: TRBV5-4; abundance: NA
CDR3nt: TGCGCCAGCAGCCAAGTGCATCAGGCCAATCAGCCCCAGCATTTT; CDR3aa: CASSQVHQANQPQHF; j_gene: TRBJ1-5; d_gene: NA; v_gene: TRBV4-1; abundance: NA
CDR3nt: TGTGCCAGCTCACATGGACAGGGGGGAAACATTCAGTACTTC; CDR3aa: CASSHGQGGNIQYF; j_gene: TRBJ2-4; d_gene: TRBD1; v_gene: TRBV18; abundance: once
CDR3nt: TGTGCCAGCAGTTATTCAGGTGGGCACGAGCAGTACTTC; CDR3aa: CASSYSGGHEQYF; j_gene: TRBJ2-7; d_gene: NA; v_gene: TRBV12-3/TRBV12-4; abundance: NA
CDR3nt: TGTGCCAGCAGCTTACAGGGATTTCGTGAAAAACTGTTTTTT; CDR3aa: CASSLQGFREKLFF; j_gene: TRBJ1-4; d_gene: NA; v_gene: TRBV5-6; abundance: NA
CDR3nt: TGCAGTGCTCAAGGGGACACTGAAGCTTTCTTT; CDR3aa: CSAQGDTEAFF; j_gene: TRBJ1-1; d_gene: NA; v_gene: TRBV20-1; abundance: NA
CDR3nt: TGTGCCAGCAGTGGCAGGGGGATGAACACTGAAGCTTTCTTT; CDR3aa: CASSGRGMNTEAFF; j_gene: TRBJ1-1; d_gene: TRBD1; v_gene: TRBV25-1; abundance: NA
CDR3nt: TGTGCCACCAGCAGAGTGGGACAGGCCCCTTACTATGGCTACACCTTC; CDR3aa: CATSRVGQAPYYGYTF; j_gene: TRBJ1-2; d_gene: TRBD1; v_gene: TRBV15; abundance: once
CDR3nt: TGTGCCAGCAGCCAAAAGACAGGGATGGCAGATACGCAGTATTTT; CDR3aa: CASSQKTGMADTQYF; j_gene: TRBJ2-3; d_gene: TRBD1; v_gene: TRBV7-2; abundance: NA